Below are 31 T cell receptor beta chains sequenced from a single sample in a study of cytotoxic CD8 clonotypes in ibrutinib-treated CLL. Sequencing was performed with immunoSEQ multiplex PCR; in TCRdb, only in-frame clones are kept and a portion is missing. Counted here are about 16,000 clones, about two thirds occurring once; the ten biggest clones make up 18%. Sequencing was performed on PBMCs, taken before ibrutinib treatment. The receptors here all came from a human donor with chronic lymphocytic leukemia.

The chain couples TRBV5-1 to TRBJ1-1; 8 nucleotides line up with TRBD1. The germline gives CDR1 SGHRS, CDR2 YFSETQ. The CDR3 length is 13 residues. J lost 7 bases, V lost 3 bases, and 5 bases had no gene match. CDR3 residues: CASSSGGPGEAFF. CDR3 DNA sequence: TGCGCCAGCAGCTCAGGGGGCCCGGGTGAAGCTTTCTTT.

The chain is built from TRBV6-5 and TRBJ2-3, with D possibly being TRBD1 (6 bases). The germline gives CDR1 MNHEY, CDR2 SVGAGI. The CDR3 is made up of 14 amino acids. The V end lost 5 bases, the J end lost 0 bases, and 9 bases lay between the germline ends. The chain's CDR3 is CASSPGASTDTQYF. The CDR3 nucleotides read TGTGCCAGCAGTCCAGGGGCTAGCACAGATACGCAGTATTTT.

In its sample, this clone was seen once. The chain uses TRBV10-3 and TRBJ2-1, with 7 bases that match TRBD1. Germline assignment: CDR1 ENHRY and CDR2 SYGVKD. CDR3 length equals 12 residues. V shed 6 bases and J 5 bases; nucleotides not matched to a gene: 1. As DNA, the CDR3 is TGTGCCATCAGGGGGACAGACAATGAGCAGTTCTTC. Translating it yields CAIRGTDNEQFF.

V gene TRBV13 combines with J gene TRBJ2-3; 10 bases match TRBD2. CDR1 is PRHDT, CDR2 FYEKMQ, per germline (reference sequence). After removal of 2 bases from V and 6 bases from J, the junction contained 14 bases not matched to a gene. CDR3 length: 18 amino acids. This CDR3 reads CASSLMMASGGAGDTQYF. CDR3 coding DNA: TGTGCCAGCAGCTTAATGATGGCCAGCGGGGGGGCAGGGGATACGCAGTATTTT.

The chain has TRBV7-3 and TRBJ2-2; TRBD1 agrees at 9 bases. Germline V gene data show CDR1 as SGHTA and CDR2 as FQGTGA. The CDR3 runs 15 residues. Trimming removed 6 bases from V and 2 bases from J; junction bases left unmatched: 4. CDR3 sequence (DNA): TGTGCCAGCAGGGCGGGACAGGGAAACACCGGGGAGCTGTTTTTT. Its protein is CASRAGQGNTGELFF.

In this sample, this clone turned up once. V gene TRBV5-1 combines with J gene TRBJ1-4, with D perhaps TRBD1 (6 bases). The germline gives CDR1 SGHRS, CDR2 YFSETQ. The V end was cut by 7 bases, the J end by 5 bases, with 18 bases between. The CDR3 loop spans 15 amino acids. CDR3 region: CASRLEGQGNEKLFF. The CDR3, as DNA: TGCGCCAGCCGGTTGGAGGGCCAGGGGAATGAAAAACTGTTTTTT.

V is TRBV30 and J is TRBJ2-6; 8 bases fit TRBD2. J gave up 1 base and V 4 bases, and 3 bases lay outside the gene matches. Germline V lookup: CDR1 GTSNPN, CDR2 SVGIG (reference sequence). This CDR3 spans 15 amino acids. This CDR3 reads CAWTPGGSGANVLTF. In DNA form, the CDR3 reads TGTGCCTGGACCCCGGGGGGGTCTGGGGCCAACGTCCTGACTTTC.

The CDR3 loop is CASSYGGRTGANVLTF. In DNA, the CDR3 is TGTGCCAGCAGTTACGGGGGCAGGACTGGGGCCAACGTCCTGACTTTC. The chain has TRBV7-9 and TRBJ2-6; perhaps D is TRBD1 or TRBD2 (6 bases each). Per the germline V gene, CDR1 is SEHNR and CDR2 is FQNEAQ (reference sequence). Trimming removed 6 bases at V and 2 bases at J, with 14 bases between. The CDR3 has 16 amino acids. Supplemented by reference TRBV7-9 and TRBJ2-6, the full variable domain reads DTGVSQNPRHKITKRGQNVTFRCDPISEHNRLYWYRQTLGQGPEFLTYFQNEAQLEKSRLLSDRFSAERPKGSFSTLEIQRTEQGDSAMYLCASSYGGRTGANVLTFGAGSRLTVL.

The V and J genes are TRBV10-3 and TRBJ2-7; D unclear. Trimming left V 10 bases short and J 3 bases short, with 13 bases between. The CDR3 is made up of 12 amino acids. The germline CDR1 and CDR2 sequences are ENHRY and SYGVKD. CDR3 protein: CATGNGNYEQYF. Written as DNA, the CDR3 is TGTGCCACTGGGAATGGGAACTACGAGCAGTACTTC.

The chain links TRBV5-1 to TRBJ2-3, with a possible D match to TRBD1 (6 bases). CDR1 and CDR2 from the germline V gene are SGHRS and YFSETQ. Trimming removed 0 bases from V and 2 bases from J, with 10 bases in between. This CDR3 spans 15 amino acids. The DNA for the CDR3 is TGCGCCAGCAGCTTGGGAGACAGGCTCACAGATACGCAGTATTTT. Translated, it gives CASSLGDRLTDTQYF. Full variable domain (remainder filled in from reference TRBV5-1 and TRBJ2-3): KAGVTQTPRYLIKTRGQQVTLSCSPISGHRSVSWYQQTPGQGLQFLFEYFSETQRNKGNFPGRFSGRQFSNSRSEMNVSTLELGDSALYLCASSLGDRLTDTQYFGPGTRLTVL.

Only a few counts were recorded for this clone. The chain employs TRBV10-2 and TRBJ1-6, with 9 positions matching TRBD1. The CDR3 covers 17 residues. Trimming took 6 bases from V and 4 from J; bases not matched to a gene: 10. CDR1 is WSHSY, CDR2 SAAADI, per germline. The CDR3 loop is CASREHRGLLYNSPLHF. The CDR3 bases are TGCGCCAGCAGGGAACACAGGGGGCTTCTTTATAATTCACCCCTCCACTTT.

This chain joins TRBV28 and TRBJ1-5, with 10 bases fitting TRBD1. After removal of 3 bases from V and 2 bases from J, the junction contained 1 base not matched to a gene. This CDR3 is built from 15 residues. Germline loops: CDR1 MDHEN, CDR2 SYDVKM. For the CDR3, the DNA is TGTGCCAGCAGTTTGGACAGGGGGGGCAATCAGCCCCAGCATTTT. Its protein is CASSLDRGGNQPQHF.

The chain carries TRBV2 and TRBJ1-5, with D possibly TRBD1 on 6 matching bases. This CDR3 is built from 14 residues. V was trimmed by 5 bases and J by 7 bases, leaving 15 bases between them. Germline assignment: CDR1 SNHLY and CDR2 FYNNEI. The CDR3 loop reads CASSNQGIRQPQHF. The CDR3 DNA follows: TGTGCCAGCAGTAACCAGGGGATACGGCAGCCCCAGCATTTT.

The chain employs TRBV7-9 and TRBJ2-5, with D perhaps assigned TRBD1 or TRBD2 (5 bases each). CDR3 size: 14 residues. Looked up from germline, CDR1 is SEHNR and CDR2 is FQNEAQ (reference sequence). V lost 5 bases and J lost 6, with 16 bases in between. Here the CDR3 DNA reads TGTGCCAGCAGCCCCTGGCAGGGAGAGAAGACCCAGTACTTC. Residues: CASSPWQGEKTQYF.

The chain joins TRBV30 to TRBJ2-3; 9 bases match TRBD1. Trimming at V came to 1 base and at J to 8 bases, leaving 4 bases not matched to a gene. The CDR3 is 13 residues long. CDR1 is GTSNPN and CDR2 is SVGIG in the germline V gene (reference sequence). The CDR3 DNA follows: TGTGCCTGGAGTGGGGGGACAGGGAGTACGCAGTATTTT. Residues: CAWSGGTGSTQYF.

This chain joins TRBV15 and TRBJ1-1; D perhaps matches TRBD1 (5 bases). V lost 0 bases to trimming and J lost 1 base, with 9 bases between them. Germline values: CDR1 LNHNV, CDR2 YYDKDF (reference sequence). The CDR3 is 15 amino acids. The CDR3 nucleotides read TGTGCCACCAGCAGAGATCCGGGGGAGAACACTGAAGCTTTCTTT. It specifies CATSRDPGENTEAFF.

This clone was picked up a small number of times. V and J are TRBV19 and TRBJ1-4; 10 nucleotides line up with TRBD1. Germline V lookup: CDR1 LNHDA, CDR2 SQIVND (reference sequence). J lost 6 bases, V lost 8 bases, and 12 bases had no gene match. The CDR3 covers 16 residues. This chain's CDR3 is CASGSGQGLVDEKLFF. CDR3 coding DNA: TGTGCCAGTGGCTCGGGACAGGGGTTAGTGGATGAAAAACTGTTTTTT.

The chain joins TRBV19 to TRBJ1-6; no reliable D call. Germline values: CDR1 LNHDA, CDR2 SQIVND (reference sequence). This CDR3 is built from 15 residues. Trimming pared 7 bases from V and 5 bases from J, leaving 15 bases between. CDR3 region: CASNNRGSNNSPLHF. For the CDR3, the DNA is TGTGCCAGTAATAACCGGGGATCAAATAATTCACCCCTCCACTTT.

This clone was found a few times. One junction end disagrees with the germline gene, perhaps due to a read error. V usage is TRBV30 and J usage is TRBJ1-2; D unresolved. The CDR3 sequence is 8 residues long. Germline assignment: CDR1 GTSNPN and CDR2 SVGIG (reference sequence). This chain's CDR3 is CAYQNQQF. The CDR3, as DNA: TGTGCCTACCAAAACCAGCAATTC.

The chain joins TRBV6-4 to TRBJ2-3, with 10 bases identical to TRBD2. The length of the CDR3 is 16 residues. V shed 3 bases and J 5 bases; nucleotides not matched to a gene: 8. Germline V gene data show CDR1 as MRHNA and CDR2 as SNTAGT. CDR3 in amino acids: CASSEGERGGGDTQYF. The CDR3 DNA reads TGTGCCAGCAGTGAAGGGGAGCGGGGGGGCGGAGATACGCAGTATTTT.

The genes are TRBV10-3 and TRBJ2-5, with 10 bases identical to TRBD2. V shed 10 bases, J shed 5 bases, and the junction held 16 bases outside the gene matches. Germline V lookup: CDR1 ENHRY, CDR2 SYGVKD. The CDR3 covers 16 residues. The CDR3 protein is CATSARVAGGGETQYF. The CDR3 bases are TGTGCCACCTCTGCTAGAGTAGCGGGGGGTGGTGAGACCCAGTACTTC.

This chain uses TRBV5-6 with TRBJ2-7; D is possibly TRBD1 or TRBD2 (6 bases each). With 2 bases removed from V and 7 bases from J, the gap between germline ends came to 13 bases. This CDR3 is 13 amino acids long. CDR1 is SGHDT and CDR2 is YYEEEE in the germline V gene. In nucleotides, the CDR3 is TGTGCCAGCAGCTTCCCGGGGGCGGGAGAGCAGTACTTC. It translates to CASSFPGAGEQYF.

The chain is built from TRBV19 and TRBJ1-1, with a possible D match to TRBD1 (5 bases). V was cut by 6 bases and J by 0 bases, with 8 bases left in between. Germline assignment: CDR1 LNHDA and CDR2 SQIVND (reference sequence). The CDR3 covers 13 residues. CDR3 nucleotides: TGTGCCAGTAGAGGACACTTGAACACTGAAGCTTTCTTT. Translated, it gives CASRGHLNTEAFF.

In this sample, this clone turned up a few times. The chain has TRBV5-1 and TRBJ2-1, with 8 nucleotides matching TRBD2. Germline CDR1 and CDR2: SGHRS and YFSETQ. This CDR3 spans 13 amino acids. J gave up 7 bases and V 3 bases, and 3 bases lay outside the gene matches. The CDR3 protein is CASSSGLDNEQFF. The CDR3 coding sequence is TGCGCCAGCAGCTCGGGACTAGATAATGAGCAGTTCTTC.

The chain combines TRBV2 with TRBJ2-2; 11 bases agree with TRBD2. Germline lookup yields CDR1 SNHLY and CDR2 FYNNEI. V dropped 6 bases and J dropped 7; count of bases not matched to a gene: 10. This CDR3 is 16 amino acids long. Here the CDR3 DNA reads TGTGCCAGCAGGGAAACTAGCGGGGGCCCGAACGGGGAGCTGTTTTTT. Protein product: CASRETSGGPNGELFF. The variable domain in full, with the rest retrieved from reference TRBV2 and TRBJ2-2, is EPEVTQTPSHQVTQMGQEVILRCVPISNHLYFYWYRQILGQKVEFLVSFYNNEISEKSEIFDDQFSVERPDGSNFTLKIRSTKLEDSAMYFCASRETSGGPNGELFFGEGSRLTVL.

This chain joins TRBV21-1 and TRBJ2-1; the table names TRBD2, a call not compared with the DNA. TRBV21-1 is noted as a pseudogene. The CDR3 length is 15 residues. CDR3 nucleotide sequence: TGTGCCAGCAGTTGTAGCGGGGGGGCTATAAATGAGCAGTTCTTC. This codes for CASSCSGGAINEQFF.

V usage is TRBV29-1 and J usage is TRBJ2-2; a weak D match, TRBD2 (6 bases). Trimming left V 6 bases short and J 7 bases short, with 18 bases between. This CDR3 spans 14 amino acids. The germline gives CDR1 SQVTM, CDR2 ANQGSEA. Here the CDR3 reads CSVAVEAGGGELFF. CDR3 DNA sequence: TGCAGCGTGGCCGTGGAAGCGGGTGGCGGGGAGCTGTTTTTT.

In this sample, this clone turned up a few times. The chain couples TRBV7-7 to TRBJ1-3; D unclear. CDR3 length: 15 amino acids. Germline assignment: CDR1 SSHAT and CDR2 FNYEAQ (reference sequence). Trimming shortened V by 1 base and J by 2 bases, and 9 bases separated the two germline ends. The CDR3 spells CASSLGPGAGNTIYF. In DNA, the CDR3 is TGTGCCAGCAGCTTAGGACCCGGGGCTGGAAACACCATATATTTT.

The J gene is TRBJ2-3, the V gene TRBV6-1; TRBD2 matches 8 bases. CDR1 is MNHNS and CDR2 is SASEGT in the germline V gene. Unmatched junction bases numbered 1, after V lost 6 bases and J lost 2 bases. The CDR3 consists of 13 residues. The CDR3 DNA sequence: TGTGCCAGCAGCGGGGGGGCCACAGATACGCAGTATTTT. This translates into CASSGGATDTQYF.

With respect to this clone: Other DNA sequences in the same sample also yield this CDR3. V usage is TRBV5-1 and J usage is TRBJ2-5, with TRBD2 matching 8 bases. V shed 0 bases, J shed 7 bases, and the junction held 5 bases outside the gene matches. CDR1 is SGHRS, CDR2 YFSETQ, per germline. The CDR3 has 14 residues. CDR3 DNA sequence: TGCGCCAGCAGCTTGGATGCGGGAGGCGGGACCCAGTACTTC. Its protein product is CASSLDAGGGTQYF.

This clone has just a few counts. The chain links TRBV18 to TRBJ2-7, with D possibly being TRBD1 or TRBD2 (6 bases each). This CDR3 has 14 residues. V dropped 0 bases and J dropped 6 bases, with 12 bases sitting between them. The V gene's germline CDR1 is KGHSH and CDR2 LQKENI. The CDR3: CASSPPPGAGEQYF. The DNA of the CDR3 is TGTGCCAGCTCACCACCGCCGGGGGCCGGCGAGCAGTACTTC.